These 28 T cell receptor beta chains were all obtained from the same sample, sequenced in a study of blood T cell repertoires in COVID-19. TCRdb keeps only in-frame clones here, not all; method: immunoSEQ multiplex PCR. This table has fewer than 250,000 clones, approximately 86% appearing once. The sample taken for sequencing was PBMCs or T cells enriched from blood (not recorded which). The receptors originated from a woman aged 40 to 50 with acute COVID-19.

This chain joins TRBV28 and TRBJ1-2, with TRBD1 as a possible D gene (5 bases). Trimming cost V 5 bases and J 3 bases, with 10 bases left between them. CDR1 and CDR2 (germline): MDHEN, SYDVKM. The CDR3 loop spans 13 amino acids. CDR3 nucleotides: TGTGCCAGCAGTCAGGGCCATGACTATGGCTACACCTTC. Translated, it gives CASSQGHDYGYTF.

The chain employs TRBV3-1 (or the pseudogene TRBV3-2) and TRBJ1-1; D ambiguous. Per germline, CDR1 LGHDT and CDR2 YNNKEL (reference sequence). The V end was cut by 1 base, the J end by 2 bases, with 11 bases between. The CDR3 loop spans 15 amino acids. CDR3 nucleotides: TGTGCCAGCAGCCAAGTGAACAGACTAAACACTGAAGCTTTCTTT. Protein: CASSQVNRLNTEAFF.

V is TRBV7-3 and J is TRBJ2-7, with 8 bases aligning to TRBD1. This CDR3 is built from 15 residues. V was pared by 4 bases and J by 2 bases, with 7 bases of the junction left unmatched. CDR1 and CDR2 (germline): SGHTA, FQGTGA. As DNA, the CDR3 is TGTGCCAGCAGCTCACAGGGGGGCGCCACCTACGAGCAGTACTTC. As protein: CASSSQGGATYEQYF. Variable domain in full (rest from reference TRBV7-3 and TRBJ2-7): GAGVSQTPSNKVTEKGKYVELRCDPISGHTALYWYRQSLGQGPEFLIYFQGTGAADDSGLPNDRFFAVRPEGSVSTLKIQRTERGDSAVYLCASSSQGGATYEQYFGPGTRLTVT.

The gene calls are TRBV18 and TRBJ2-1; 7 bases agree with TRBD2. The CDR3 covers 14 residues. The V gene's germline CDR1 is KGHSH and CDR2 LQKENI. With 6 bases clipped from V and 5 bases from J, the junction kept 7 bases outside the gene matches. CDR3 nucleotides: TGTGCCAGCTCCCGCGACGGGAGGAACAATGAGCAGTTCTTC. Protein product: CASSRDGRNNEQFF.

Points on this clone: This sample also contains other DNA sequences that code for the same CDR3. This rearrangement joins TRBV7-9 to TRBJ1-5; 7 bases fit TRBD1. The CDR3 runs to 13 residues. The J segment lost 3 bases and the V segment lost 5 bases, leaving 1 base of the junction unmatched. Germline assignment: CDR1 SEHNR and CDR2 FQNEAQ (reference sequence). Here the CDR3 DNA reads TGTGCCAGCAGCCAGGGGGACAATCAGCCCCAGCATTTT. Translated: CASSQGDNQPQHF.

The rearrangement joins TRBV23-1 to TRBJ2-7; D is possibly TRBD2 (5 bases). TRBV23-1 is known as an ORF, though its function is uncertain. The CDR3 consists of 14 residues. V dropped 4 bases and J dropped 3 bases, with 13 bases sitting between them. In nucleotides, the CDR3 is TGCGCCAGCAGTCTACATTTGGGGAGCTACGAGCAGTACTTC. Translated, it gives CASSLHLGSYEQYF.

The chain employs TRBV30 and TRBJ1-2; D is ambiguous. Trimming removed 0 bases at V and 6 bases at J, with 14 bases between. This CDR3 comprises 14 residues. Per germline, CDR1 GTSNPN and CDR2 SVGIG (reference sequence). The CDR3 reads CAWSVRLQADGYTF. CDR3 sequence (DNA): TGTGCCTGGAGTGTACGTCTGCAGGCCGATGGCTACACCTTC.

The rearrangement joins TRBV24-1 to TRBJ2-5; D unclear. The CDR3 has 14 residues. Trimming took 4 bases from V and 5 from J, leaving 13 bases between them. CDR1 KGHDR and CDR2 SFDVKD come from the germline V gene. As DNA, the CDR3 is TGTGCCACCAGTGACCGTCGCACCGGGGAGACCCAGTACTTC. This codes for CATSDRRTGETQYF.

The gene calls are TRBV4-3 and TRBJ1-4; 7 nucleotides line up with TRBD1. V lost 4 bases and J lost 8; bases outside the gene matches: 10. Germline-derived CDR1 and CDR2 are LGHNA and YSLEER. This CDR3 has 15 residues. The CDR3 coding sequence is TGCGCCAGCAGCCTAACAGGGGTCGGGTTGGAAAAACTGTTTTTT. Its translation is CASSLTGVGLEKLFF.

This sequence joins TRBV27 and TRBJ1-2, with 7 bases aligning to TRBD1. The length of the CDR3 is 16 residues. The V segment lost 1 base and the J segment 5 bases; nucleotides outside the gene matches: 10. The germline V gene has CDR1 MNHEY and CDR2 SMNVEV (reference sequence). The CDR3 bases are TGTGCCAGCAGTTTATACCGCCGGACAGGTGATTATGGCTACACCTTC. It is translated as CASSLYRRTGDYGYTF.

In this sample, this clone turned up many times. This rearrangement joins TRBV4-1 to TRBJ1-5; D may be TRBD1 (6 bases). The V gene's germline CDR1 is MGHRA and CDR2 YSYEKL. CDR3 length equals 14 residues. V was cut by 4 bases and J by 3 bases, with 10 bases left in between. DNA of the CDR3: TGCGCCAGCAGCCTAGGACAGTCCAATCAGCCCCAGCATTTT. This codes for CASSLGQSNQPQHF.

This clone was detected once. This chain links TRBV25-1 with TRBJ2-7; D perhaps matches TRBD2 (6 bases). The CDR3 spans 15 residues. V lost 5 bases, J lost 7 bases, and 21 bases lay in between. From germline, CDR1 is MGHDK and CDR2 SYGVNS. The CDR3 DNA reads TGTGCCAGCAGTAGGGTGGAGCTAGCAGCGGGTGAGCAGTACTTC. This gives the protein CASSRVELAAGEQYF.

The gene calls are TRBV28 and TRBJ2-7, with 8 nucleotides matching TRBD1. Germline V gene data show CDR1 as MDHEN and CDR2 as SYDVKM. V lost 8 bases and J lost 2; bases outside the gene matches: 5. The CDR3 is 13 amino acids. CDR3 bases: TGTGCCAGCGCCGGGACAGGCCCCTACGAGCAGTACTTC. It codes for CASAGTGPYEQYF.

The gene calls are TRBV27 and TRBJ2-1, with D perhaps matching TRBD1 (6 bases). This CDR3 has 13 amino acids. With 10 bases removed from V and 9 bases from J, the gap between germline ends came to 19 bases. Germline CDR1 reads MNHEY; CDR2 reads SMNVEV (reference sequence). The CDR3 protein is CAIGWGLGAEQFF. In DNA, the CDR3 is TGTGCCATCGGGTGGGGATTGGGGGCTGAGCAGTTCTTC.

V and J are TRBV5-1 and TRBJ1-1; 10 bases fit TRBD1. V lost 5 bases, J lost 6 bases, and 10 bases stayed unmatched. The length of the CDR3 is 15 residues. CDR1 is SGHRS and CDR2 is YFSETQ in the germline V gene. The CDR3: CASSSLGTGESEAFF. CDR3 DNA: TGCGCCAGCAGTTCCTTGGGGACAGGGGAATCTGAAGCTTTCTTT. Supplemented by reference TRBV5-1 and TRBJ1-1, the full variable domain reads KAGVTQTPRYLIKTRGQQVTLSCSPISGHRSVSWYQQTPGQGLQFLFEYFSETQRNKGNFPGRFSGRQFSNSRSEMNVSTLELGDSALYLCASSSLGTGESEAFFGQGTRLTVV.

This clone was seen more than once but under ten times. The V call is TRBV27, the J call TRBJ1-1, with a possible D match to TRBD1 (5 bases). The CDR3 is 15 residues long. Germline V gene sequence: CDR1 MNHEY, CDR2 SMNVEV (reference sequence). V lost 4 bases, J lost 7 bases, and 19 bases lay in between. The CDR3 bases are TGTGCCAGCAGTTCGCTACAGGCCTATAGGGATGAAGCTTTCTTT. The encoded protein is CASSSLQAYRDEAFF.

The rearrangement joins TRBV11-2 to TRBJ2-7; D is perhaps TRBD1 (5 bases). Germline lookup yields CDR1 SGHAT and CDR2 FQNNGV. This CDR3 is 16 amino acids long. V lost 5 bases and J lost 0, with 17 bases in between. The CDR3 nucleotides read TGTGCCAGCAGCGCTCGACAGATTGGCCGCTCCTACGAGCAGTACTTC. Translating gives CASSARQIGRSYEQYF.

The chain joins TRBV4-1 to TRBJ1-2, with 9 nucleotides matching TRBD1. The V gene's germline CDR1 is MGHRA and CDR2 YSYEKL. The trim removed 3 bases at V and 3 bases at J, leaving 11 bases unmatched. The CDR3 contains 17 residues. The CDR3 sequence: CASSHLGQGLDHYGYTF. CDR3 DNA: TGCGCCAGCAGCCATCTGGGACAGGGACTAGATCACTATGGCTACACCTTC.

The chain joins TRBV27 to TRBJ2-7, with D hard to call. The CDR3 runs 15 residues. CDR1 and CDR2 (germline): MNHEY, SMNVEV (reference sequence). Trimming left V 5 bases short and J 3 bases short, with 17 bases between. The CDR3 loop reads CASSPRRGENYEQYF. The CDR3, as DNA: TGTGCCAGCAGTCCCCGGCGCGGAGAGAACTACGAGCAGTACTTC.

This chain connects TRBV27 to TRBJ1-5; weak D call: TRBD1 (6 bases). CDR1 and CDR2 (germline): MNHEY, SMNVEV (reference sequence). V lost 2 bases and J 6 bases, leaving 11 bases between the germline ends. This CDR3 contains 14 residues. CDR3 nucleotides: TGTGCCAGCAGTTTAGCAGGGGCCCCTCAGCCCCAGCATTTT. Protein product: CASSLAGAPQPQHF.

The chain employs TRBV3-1 (or the pseudogene TRBV3-2) and TRBJ2-7, with 8 bases that match TRBD1. The CDR3 is 14 amino acids. Germline V gene sequence: CDR1 LGHDT, CDR2 YNNKEL (reference sequence). Trimming cost V 4 bases and J 5 bases; bases outside gene matches: 7. This CDR3 is CASSLYDRGHEQYF. CDR3 in DNA: TGTGCCAGCAGCCTATACGACAGGGGCCACGAGCAGTACTTC.

This chain uses TRBV28 with TRBJ1-5, with D unresolved. The CDR3 is 15 amino acids. The V end was cut by 5 bases, the J end by 4 bases, with 15 bases between. Germline V gives CDR1 MDHEN, CDR2 SYDVKM. The CDR3 reads CASSQAVEGNQPQHF. The CDR3 DNA is TGTGCCAGCAGTCAAGCGGTGGAGGGTAATCAGCCCCAGCATTTT.

This clone came up a few times. The rearrangement uses TRBV7-9 and TRBJ2-7; 8 bases line up with TRBD1. The CDR3 is made up of 14 amino acids. Germline-derived CDR1 and CDR2 are SEHNR and FQNEAQ (reference sequence). Unmatched junction bases numbered 5, after V lost 1 base and J lost 6 bases. The CDR3 DNA reads TGTGCCAGCAGCTTAGGAGCAGGGGGCGCCGAGCAGTACTTC. Its translation is CASSLGAGGAEQYF.

The CDR3, as DNA: TGTGCCAGCAGCCTCCGCAGGCAGGGTTACGAGCAGTACTTC. Translating it yields CASSLRRQGYEQYF. The chain has TRBV3-1 (or the pseudogene TRBV3-2) and TRBJ2-7, with D possibly matching TRBD1 (5 bases). The V end was cut by 4 bases, the J end by 4 bases, with 14 bases between. CDR1 and CDR2 from the germline V gene are LGHDT and YNNKEL (reference sequence). CDR3 length: 14 residues.

In its sample, this clone was seen once. For the CDR3, the DNA is TGTGCCGGCCGGGACAGGGAAGACACTGAAGCTTTCTTT. Residues: CAGRDREDTEAFF. The chain carries TRBV19 and TRBJ1-1, with 9 bases matching TRBD1. The CDR3 totals 13 residues. The germline CDR1 and CDR2 sequences are LNHDA and SQIVND (reference sequence). Germline trimming cut 11 bases from V and 3 bases from J; bases unmatched to any gene: 7.

The chain employs TRBV3-1 (or the pseudogene TRBV3-2) and TRBJ2-1; 14 nucleotides align to TRBD2. The CDR3 spans 16 residues. Unmatched junction bases numbered 8, after V lost 5 bases and J lost 8 bases. Germline values: CDR1 LGHDT, CDR2 YNNKEL (reference sequence). The CDR3 here is CASSWGLAGVSDEQFF. The CDR3 region has the DNA TGTGCCAGCAGCTGGGGACTAGCGGGAGTATCCGATGAGCAGTTCTTC.

This clone was seen more than once but under ten times. The chain combines TRBV20-1 with TRBJ2-4, with TRBD1 matching 8 bases. Germline V gives CDR1 DFQATT, CDR2 SNEGSKA (reference sequence). This CDR3 region has 13 residues. V trimming: 3 bases; J trimming: 3 bases; junction bases outside the gene matches: 1. CDR3 DNA: TGCAGTGCTAGTACAGGGGGCAAAAACATTCAGTACTTC. Amino acid sequence: CSASTGGKNIQYF.

The V call is TRBV7-9, the J call TRBJ2-1; no clear D gene. CDR1 SEHNR and CDR2 FQNEAQ come from the germline V gene (reference sequence). With 1 base removed from V and 3 bases from J, the gap between germline ends came to 10 bases. There are 15 residues in the CDR3. CDR3 protein: CASSLGSEVYNEQFF. CDR3 nucleotide sequence: TGTGCCAGCAGCTTAGGGTCAGAGGTCTACAATGAGCAGTTCTTC.